Listed below are T cell receptor beta chains from one sample, sequenced in a study of blood T cell repertoires in COVID-19. The table came from immunoSEQ multiplex PCR; TCRdb's copy has only in-frame clones and leaves some out. The sample consists of some 180,000 clones, roughly 90% of them appearing once. Sequences were obtained from peripheral blood. The receptors were gathered from a man aged 50 to 59 with acute or convalescent COVID-19. The CDR3 runs from the conserved cysteine through the conserved F or W. The D gene is left open where the match is weak. Clone size is given for some rows only: seen once, a few or many times, or a class if the clone is expanded.

d_gene	v_gene	abundance	j_gene	CDR3nt	CDR3aa
TRBD2	TRBV18	NA	TRBJ2-1	TGTGCCAGCTCACCGTTGAAGAATTTGAGGGGGCTAGCGGGAGGGCCGCGTAATGAGCAGTTCTTC	CASSPLKNLRGLAGGPRNEQFF
TRBD1	TRBV19	NA	TRBJ1-6	TGTGCCAGTAGCCCCGGGACAGAGAATTCACCCCTCCACTTT	CASSPGTENSPLHF
TRBD1	TRBV6-5	NA	TRBJ1-6	TGTGCCAGCAGTTACTCGGACAGGGTCTATAATTCACCCCTCCACTTT	CASSYSDRVYNSPLHF
NA	TRBV5-1	NA	TRBJ2-1	TGCGCCAGCAGCACGTTCGAGAGCTCCTACAATGAGCAGTTCTTC	CASSTFESSYNEQFF
TRBD2	TRBV27	NA	TRBJ2-4	TGTGCCAGCAGAACTAGCGGGAGTTTGAACATTCAGTACTTC	CASRTSGSLNIQYF
NA	TRBV28	NA	TRBJ2-7	TGTGCCAGCAGTTTTTCCGGGTTTATGGGCGAGCAGTACTTC	CASSFSGFMGEQYF
TRBD1	TRBV10-3	NA	TRBJ2-1	TGTGCCATCAGTGAGTGGGGACAGGGACACAATGAGCAGTTCTTC	CAISEWGQGHNEQFF
NA	TRBV7-2	NA	TRBJ2-5	TGTGCCAGCACCCTATACTCTCGAGAGACCCAGTACTTC	CASTLYSRETQYF
NA	TRBV4-2	once	TRBJ2-3	TGTGCCAGCAGCCCCTTTGGAGGGATCGGCACAGATACGCAGTATTTT	CASSPFGGIGTDTQYF
TRBD1	TRBV7-9	NA	TRBJ1-4	TGTGCCAGCAGCTTATCGTCAGGGGGGGAAAAACTGTTTTTT	CASSLSSGGEKLFF
TRBD2	TRBV6-2/TRBV6-3	NA	TRBJ2-3	TGTGCCAGCAGCAAACTAGCGGGGGAACATACGCAGTATTTT	CASSKLAGEHTQYF
NA	TRBV19	NA	TRBJ2-2	TGTGCCAGTAGTCGCGAGCGGACAGCGAACACCGGGGAGCTGTTTTTT	CASSRERTANTGELFF
TRBD2	TRBV7-9	NA	TRBJ2-5	TGTGCCAGCAGCCCGAGGGCGGGGGATAGGGGGACCCAGTACTTC	CASSPRAGDRGTQYF
TRBD1	TRBV9	NA	TRBJ1-6	TGTGCCAGCAGCGGGGGACAGGGCTCCTATAATTCACCCCTCCACTTT	CASSGGQGSYNSPLHF
TRBD1	TRBV10-3	NA	TRBJ1-5	TGTGCCATCAGGGGGACAGACAATCAGCCCCAGCATTTT	CAIRGTDNQPQHF
NA	TRBV18	NA	TRBJ1-1	TGTGCCAGCTCACCCCGGCAGGGTGAAGCTTTCTTT	CASSPRQGEAFF
NA	TRBV5-6	NA	TRBJ2-5	TGTGCCAGCAGGCTGGGATCAGCGGGCGCTGAGACCCAGTACTTC	CASRLGSAGAETQYF
TRBD2	TRBV5-4	NA	TRBJ2-5	TGTGCCAGCAGCCCGGGACTAGCGACGGGAAAGACCCAGTACTTC	CASSPGLATGKTQYF
NA	TRBV5-1	NA	TRBJ2-1	TGCGCCAGCAGCCCATATACGGGGAACTCCTACAATGAGCAGTTCTTC	CASSPYTGNSYNEQFF
TRBD1	TRBV5-8	NA	TRBJ2-1	TGTGCCAGCAGCCCGAGGACAGGGTCCTACAATGAGCAGTTCTTC	CASSPRTGSYNEQFF
NA	TRBV5-4	once	TRBJ1-4	TGTGCCAGCAGCCCAGGGGAGTATGGGGAAAAACTGTTTTTT	CASSPGEYGEKLFF
TRBD1	TRBV3-1/TRBV3-2	NA	TRBJ1-3	TGTGCCAGCATCGGACAGGGGAGGTCTGGAAACACCATATATTTT	CASIGQGRSGNTIYF
TRBD2	TRBV7-2	few	TRBJ2-3	TGTGCCAGCAGCGTAGCGGGGGGGCGGGATACGCAGTATTTT	CASSVAGGRDTQYF